Following are 18 T cell receptor beta chains from one sample sequenced in a study of T cell clusters in autoimmune cytopenias. One tube held mixed TRB-A and TRB-B primer pools for touch-down PCR. Reprocessing the multiplex PCR reads, TCRdb reports a single entry for every CDR3 protein and omits DNA. The sample holds 3,000 to 3,500 distinct CDR3 sequences. Tens of thousands of genome equivalents of blood DNA were amplified for TRB. Material for sequencing was peripheral blood. These receptors all come from a human donor with an autoimmune cytopenia, with autoimmune hepatitis or in good health (not recorded which).

This chain links TRBV11-2 with TRBJ2-7; as DNA is missing, the TRBD1 call by TCRdb cannot be tested. This CDR3 has 18 amino acids. CDR1 and CDR2 (germline): SGHAT, FQNNGV. This CDR3 reads CASSPLNRDRQNSYEQYF. The full variable domain, with the rest looked up from reference TRBV11-2 and TRBJ2-7, is EAGVAQSPRYKIIEKRQSVAFWCNPISGHATLYWYQQILGQGPKLLIQFQNNGVVDDSQLPKDRFSAERLKGVDSTLKIQPAKLEDSAVYLCASSPLNRDRQNSYEQYFGPGTRLTVT.

The chain has TRBV4-2 and TRBJ2-3; TCRdb's assignment of TRBD1 cannot be checked, as there is no DNA. This CDR3 comprises 15 residues. The germline gives CDR1 LGHNA, CDR2 YNFKEQ. CDR3 loop: CASSQVRGDTDTQYF.

The CDR3 reads CASSMLVLGEQFF. The chain uses TRBV19 and TRBJ2-1; TCRdb names TRBD2, which stays unverified in the absence of DNA. The CDR3 totals 13 residues. Germline V gene lookup returns CDR1 LNHDA and CDR2 SQIVND (reference sequence).

This clonotype is deemed medium-sized (0.01 to 0.1%) by its frequency. The V gene is TRBV6-5, the J gene TRBJ1-2; TCRdb selects TRBD1, and the lack of DNA leaves this call unchecked. Germline values: CDR1 MNHEY, CDR2 SVGAGI. This CDR3 has 13 amino acids. CDR3 sequence reads: CASSYSTGNGYTF.

The rearrangement uses TRBV10-3 and TRBJ1-2; with no DNA, the TCRdb D assignment of TRBD1 cannot be verified. This CDR3 is built from 18 residues. Germline values: CDR1 ENHRY, CDR2 SYGVKD. The CDR3 region is CAIRNPGQGFSTWSGYTF.

The chain employs TRBV11-2 and TRBJ2-7; TCRdb designates TRBD1, a call that cannot be tested without DNA. Germline V gene sequence: CDR1 SGHAT, CDR2 FQNNGV. The CDR3 runs 16 residues. The CDR3: CASSLVTGGRSYEQYF.

This clonotype registers medium-sized (0.01 to 0.1%) by frequency. The chain combines TRBV6-1 with TRBJ1-1. From germline, CDR1 is MNHNS and CDR2 SASEGT. The CDR3 has 12 amino acids. The CDR3 sequence is CASSEARYEAFF.

The chain uses TRBV5-4 and TRBJ1-1. CDR3 length equals 13 residues. Germline V gives CDR1 SGHNT, CDR2 YYREEE (reference sequence). The CDR3 loop reads CASSFDGSAEAFF.

The V and J genes are TRBV4-1 and TRBJ2-5; TCRdb lists TRBD1, though no DNA is available to test this call. Germline CDR1 reads MGHRA; CDR2 reads YSYEKL. This CDR3 is 14 amino acids long. CDR3 protein: CASSRDRVTETQYF.

The rearrangement uses TRBV28 and TRBJ1-1; TCRdb's D gene call, TRBD1, goes unchecked for lack of DNA. This CDR3 is 15 amino acids long. Per the germline V gene, CDR1 is MDHEN and CDR2 is SYDVKM. The CDR3 region is CASSLTGTVNTEAFF.

This chain links TRBV20-1 with TRBJ2-7; TCRdb's assignment of TRBD1 cannot be checked, as there is no DNA. The CDR3 runs to 13 residues. Germline CDR1 is DFQATT and CDR2 is SNEGSKA (reference sequence). CDR3 sequence reads: CSARQGANYEQYF.

Its frequency marks this clonotype as medium-sized. The rearrangement links TRBV6-5 to TRBJ2-3; TCRdb gives TRBD1 as the D gene, but with no DNA this cannot be confirmed. The CDR3 covers 16 residues. Germline V gene lookup returns CDR1 MNHEY and CDR2 SVGAGI. CDR3 in amino acids: CASSYDTGNPTDTQYF.

The chain combines TRBV19 with TRBJ2-5; no DNA is available, so the TRBD2 call from TCRdb remains unchecked. Germline values: CDR1 LNHDA, CDR2 SQIVND (reference sequence). This CDR3 has 14 residues. CDR3 protein: CASSGLDGGETQYF.

The chain uses TRBV5-4 and TRBJ2-1; the D call of TRBD2 rests on TCRdb alone, since no DNA is present to check it. The CDR3 totals 16 residues. From germline, CDR1 is SGHNT and CDR2 YYREEE (reference sequence). CDR3 in amino acids: CASSSRLAGGANEQFF.

The rearrangement uses TRBV20-1 and TRBJ1-1. The CDR3 length is 13 residues. Germline V gene lookup returns CDR1 DFQATT and CDR2 SNEGSKA (reference sequence). This CDR3 reads CSAHRGSYTEAFF.

The rearrangement joins TRBV28 to TRBJ2-3. Germline CDR1 and CDR2: MDHEN and SYDVKM. The CDR3 contains 16 residues. The CDR3 region is CASSFSTVSSTDTQYF.

The V call is TRBV28, the J call TRBJ1-2; TCRdb designates TRBD1, a call that cannot be tested without DNA. CDR3 length: 15 amino acids. Germline values: CDR1 MDHEN, CDR2 SYDVKM. This CDR3 reads CASSSGTVASYGYTF.

Its frequency marks this clonotype as medium-sized (0.01 to 0.1%). The CDR3 here is CASSLGFRGLYGYTF. The rearrangement uses TRBV5-6 and TRBJ1-2; the D call from TCRdb, TRBD1, cannot be confirmed without DNA. In germline, CDR1 is SGHDT, CDR2 YYEEEE. The CDR3 runs to 15 residues.